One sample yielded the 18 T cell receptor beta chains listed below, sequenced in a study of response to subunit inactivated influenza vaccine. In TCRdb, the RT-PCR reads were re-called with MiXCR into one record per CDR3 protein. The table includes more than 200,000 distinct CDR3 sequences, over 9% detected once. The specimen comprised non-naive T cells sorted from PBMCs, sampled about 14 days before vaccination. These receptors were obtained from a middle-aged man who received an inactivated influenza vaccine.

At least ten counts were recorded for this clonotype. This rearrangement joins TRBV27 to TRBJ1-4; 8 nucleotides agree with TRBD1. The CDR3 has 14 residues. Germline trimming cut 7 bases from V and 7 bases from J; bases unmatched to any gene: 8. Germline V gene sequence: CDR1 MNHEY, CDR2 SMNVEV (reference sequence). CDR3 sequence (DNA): TGTGCCAGCACCCACAGGGGGAAAGGTGAAAAACTGTTTTTT. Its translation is CASTHRGKGEKLFF. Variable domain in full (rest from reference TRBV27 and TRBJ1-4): EAQVTQNPRYLITVTGKKLTVTCSQNMNHEYMSWYRQDPGLGLRQIYYSMNVEVTDKGDVPEGYKVSRKEKRNFPLILESPSPNQTSLYFCASTHRGKGEKLFFGSGTQLSVL.

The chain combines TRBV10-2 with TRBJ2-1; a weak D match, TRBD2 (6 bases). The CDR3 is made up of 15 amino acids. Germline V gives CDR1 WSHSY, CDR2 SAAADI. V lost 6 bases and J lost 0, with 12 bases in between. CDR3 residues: CASRGTVSSYNEQFF. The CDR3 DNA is TGCGCCAGCAGAGGGACTGTTAGCTCCTACAATGAGCAGTTCTTC.

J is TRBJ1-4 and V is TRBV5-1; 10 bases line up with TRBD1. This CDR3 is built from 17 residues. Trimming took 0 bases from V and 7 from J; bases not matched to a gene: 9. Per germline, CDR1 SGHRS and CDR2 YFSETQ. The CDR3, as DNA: TGCGCCAGCAGCTTGGTTGTAACCGGGACAGGGGTTGAAAAACTGTTTTTT. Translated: CASSLVVTGTGVEKLFF. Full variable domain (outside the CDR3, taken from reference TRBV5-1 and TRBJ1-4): KAGVTQTPRYLIKTRGQQVTLSCSPISGHRSVSWYQQTPGQGLQFLFEYFSETQRNKGNFPGRFSGRQFSNSRSEMNVSTLELGDSALYLCASSLVVTGTGVEKLFFGSGTQLSVL.

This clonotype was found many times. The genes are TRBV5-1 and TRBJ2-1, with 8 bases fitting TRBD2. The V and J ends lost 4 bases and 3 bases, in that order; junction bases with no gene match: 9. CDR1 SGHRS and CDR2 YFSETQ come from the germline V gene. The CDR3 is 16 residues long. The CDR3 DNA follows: TGCGCCAGCAGCCACACTAGCGGCCCGAACTACAATGAGCAGTTCTTC. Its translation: CASSHTSGPNYNEQFF.

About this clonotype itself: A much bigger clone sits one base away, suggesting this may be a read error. The CDR3 nucleotides read TGTGCCAGCAGCTTAAAAGGACAGAGAATTACAGATACGCAGTGTTTT. It specifies CASSLKGQRITDTQCF. The chain uses TRBV7-9 and TRBJ2-3, with a weak D call TRBD1 (6 bases). The CDR3 loop spans 16 amino acids. The V gene's germline CDR1 is SEHNR and CDR2 FQNEAQ (reference sequence).

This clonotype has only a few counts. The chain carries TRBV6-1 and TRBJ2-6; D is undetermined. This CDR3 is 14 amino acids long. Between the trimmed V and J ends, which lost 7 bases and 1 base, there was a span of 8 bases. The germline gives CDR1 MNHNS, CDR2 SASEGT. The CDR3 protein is CASTPASGANVLTF. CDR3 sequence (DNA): TGTGCCAGCACCCCAGCATCTGGGGCCAACGTCCTGACTTTC.

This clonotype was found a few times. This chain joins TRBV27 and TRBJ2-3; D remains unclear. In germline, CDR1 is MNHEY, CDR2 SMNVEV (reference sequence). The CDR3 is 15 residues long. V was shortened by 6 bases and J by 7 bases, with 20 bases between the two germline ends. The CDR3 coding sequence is TGTGCCAGCAGCCTCGGGCCGGCTAACTTTAATACGCAGTATTTT. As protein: CASSLGPANFNTQYF.

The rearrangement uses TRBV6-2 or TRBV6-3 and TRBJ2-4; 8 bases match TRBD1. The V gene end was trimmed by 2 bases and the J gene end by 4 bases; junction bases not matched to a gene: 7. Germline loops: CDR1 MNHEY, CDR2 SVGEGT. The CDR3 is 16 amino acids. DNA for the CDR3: TGTGCCAGCAGTTACGCTGGGACAGGACGGAAAAACATTCAGTACTTC. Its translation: CASSYAGTGRKNIQYF.

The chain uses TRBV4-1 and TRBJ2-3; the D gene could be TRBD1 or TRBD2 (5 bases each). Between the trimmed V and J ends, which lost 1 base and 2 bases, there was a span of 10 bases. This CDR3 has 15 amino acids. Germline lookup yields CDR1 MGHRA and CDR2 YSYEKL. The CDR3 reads CASSQVPGTTDTQYF. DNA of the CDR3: TGCGCCAGCAGCCAAGTACCCGGGACCACAGATACGCAGTATTTT.

CDR3 DNA sequence: TGTGCCAGCAGTGAAAGGACAGGGAGTAATCAGCAGTTCTTC. Translation: CASSERTGSNQQFF. This rearrangement joins TRBV12-3 or TRBV12-4 to TRBJ2-1; TRBD1 agrees at 8 bases. The CDR3 sequence is 14 residues long. Unmatched junction bases numbered 11, after V lost 5 bases and J lost 11 bases.

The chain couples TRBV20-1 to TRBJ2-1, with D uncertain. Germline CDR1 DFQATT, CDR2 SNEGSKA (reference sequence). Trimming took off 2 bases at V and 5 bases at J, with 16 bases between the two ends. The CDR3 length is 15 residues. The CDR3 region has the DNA TGCAGTGCTAGAATGGCGACTTCCCCCCACAATGAGCAGTTCTTC. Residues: CSARMATSPHNEQFF.

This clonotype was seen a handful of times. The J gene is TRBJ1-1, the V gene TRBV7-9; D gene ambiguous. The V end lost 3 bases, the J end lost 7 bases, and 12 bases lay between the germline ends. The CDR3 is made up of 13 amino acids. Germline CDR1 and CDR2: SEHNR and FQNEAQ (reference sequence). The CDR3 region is CASSFYPEGEAFF. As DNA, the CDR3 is TGTGCCAGCAGCTTTTACCCGGAAGGTGAAGCTTTCTTT.

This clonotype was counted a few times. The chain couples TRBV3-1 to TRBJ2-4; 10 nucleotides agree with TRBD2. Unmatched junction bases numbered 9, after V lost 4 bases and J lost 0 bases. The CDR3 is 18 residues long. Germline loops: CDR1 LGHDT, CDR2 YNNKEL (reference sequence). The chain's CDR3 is CASSLGLASTLAKNIQYF. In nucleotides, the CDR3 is TGTGCCAGCAGCCTGGGACTAGCGTCTACCCTAGCCAAAAACATTCAGTACTTC.

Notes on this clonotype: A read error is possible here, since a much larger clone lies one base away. As DNA, the CDR3 is TGTGCCAGCAGTGGACAGGCGAACACTGAAGCTTTCTTT. Amino acid sequence: CASSGQANTEAFF. J is TRBJ1-1 and V is TRBV2; the D gene is possibly TRBD1 (6 bases). V was trimmed by 4 bases and J by 1 base, leaving 7 bases between them. The CDR3 has 13 amino acids. The germline V gene encodes CDR1 SNHLY and CDR2 FYNNEI.

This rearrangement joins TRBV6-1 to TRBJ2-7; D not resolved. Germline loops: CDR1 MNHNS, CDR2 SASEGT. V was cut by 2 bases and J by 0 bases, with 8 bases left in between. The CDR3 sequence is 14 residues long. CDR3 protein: CASSEQTYSYEQYF. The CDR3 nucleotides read TGTGCCAGCAGTGAACAAACCTACTCCTACGAGCAGTACTTC.

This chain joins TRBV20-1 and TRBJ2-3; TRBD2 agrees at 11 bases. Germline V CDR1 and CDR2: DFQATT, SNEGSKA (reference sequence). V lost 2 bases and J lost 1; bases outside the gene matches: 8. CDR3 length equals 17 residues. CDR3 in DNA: TGCAGTGCTAGATTTCCTAGCGGGGGGCCTGGCACAGATACGCAGTATTTT. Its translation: CSARFPSGGPGTDTQYF.

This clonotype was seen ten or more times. CDR3: CASSPGLVGYEQYF. The CDR3 nucleotides are TGTGCCAGCAGCCCAGGACTAGTTGGCTACGAGCAGTACTTC. The J gene is TRBJ2-7, the V gene TRBV3-1, with TRBD2 matching 7 bases. After removal of 4 bases from V and 3 bases from J, the junction contained 6 bases not matched to a gene. Germline CDR1 LGHDT, CDR2 YNNKEL (reference sequence). This CDR3 is 14 amino acids long.

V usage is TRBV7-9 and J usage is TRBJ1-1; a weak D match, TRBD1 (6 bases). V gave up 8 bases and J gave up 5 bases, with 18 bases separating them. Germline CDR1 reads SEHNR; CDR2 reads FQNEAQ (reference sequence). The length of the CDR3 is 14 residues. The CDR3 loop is CASVKPRTGTEAFF. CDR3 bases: TGTGCCAGCGTCAAACCCCGAACAGGGACTGAAGCTTTCTTT.